These T cell receptor beta chains were read from a single sample in a study of blood T cell repertoires in COVID-19. Clones were sequenced by immunoSEQ multiplex PCR, and TCRdb holds only the in-frame ones, with some missing. Of 95,000 to 150,000 clones in the sample, 87% were seen once. The sequenced sample was peripheral blood. These receptors all come from a woman aged 70 to 79 with acute or convalescent COVID-19. Both conserved end residues are part of each CDR3. Fields, in order: D gene, V gene, clone size, J gene, CDR3 protein, CDR3 DNA. A D gene is named only where the DNA matches it firmly. Size is omitted from some rows. Given values are once, few, many or a class for expanded clones.

>.|TRBV5-4|.|TRBJ2-7
CASSFVLQGSLAVGYEQYF
TGTGCCAGCAGCTTCGTTTTACAGGGATCCCTTGCTGTCGGCTACGAGCAGTACTTC
>.|TRBV18|.|TRBJ1-2
CASSPGGILQGAGYTF
TGTGCCAGCTCACCAGGCGGAATTTTACAGGGTGCCGGCTACACCTTC
>.|TRBV7-6|.|TRBJ2-7
CASSLQRGGGSEQYF
TGTGCCAGCAGCTTACAGCGAGGGGGGGGAAGCGAGCAGTACTTC
>TRBD1|TRBV10-1|.|TRBJ2-7
CASRMTGIYEQYF
TGCGCCAGCAGGATGACAGGGATCTACGAGCAGTACTTC
>.|TRBV14|.|TRBJ2-7
CASSQEQFGEQYF
TGTGCCAGCAGCCAAGAGCAGTTTGGCGAGCAGTACTTC
>TRBD2|TRBV30|once|TRBJ2-5
CAYQGGGYQETQYF
TGTGCCTATCAGGGCGGGGGGTATCAAGAGACCCAGTACTTC
>.|TRBV19|few|TRBJ1-3
CASSWSSSGGNTIYF
TGTGCCAGCTCCTGGAGCAGTTCGGGAGGAAACACCATATATTTT
>.|TRBV28|.|TRBJ2-2
CASLNPGVGPGELFF
TGTGCCAGCTTAAACCCGGGGGTTGGGCCCGGGGAGCTGTTTTTT
>.|TRBV2|.|TRBJ1-6
CASSVETSGVHF
TGTGCCAGCAGTGTTGAGACATCAGGCGTCCACTTT
>TRBD1|TRBV29-1|once|TRBJ1-4
CSVSTDREANEKLFF
TGCAGCGTTTCAACGGACAGGGAAGCTAATGAAAAACTGTTTTTT
>.|TRBV7-9|.|TRBJ1-1
CASRPPGGGMNTEAFF
TGTGCCAGCAGGCCCCCGGGTGGGGGGATGAACACTGAAGCTTTCTTT
>.|TRBV30|.|TRBJ1-1
CAWGGTMNTEAFF
TGTGCCTGGGGTGGGACAATGAACACTGAAGCTTTCTTT
>TRBD1|TRBV3-1/TRBV3-2|.|TRBJ1-2
CASSQLGDRAFGYTF
TGTGCCAGCAGCCAATTAGGGGACAGGGCGTTTGGCTACACCTTC
>TRBD2|TRBV7-2|.|TRBJ2-7
CASSYETSAYEQYF
TGTGCCAGCAGCTACGAGACTAGCGCCTACGAGCAGTACTTC
>TRBD1|TRBV7-9|.|TRBJ1-3
CASNKPRDRTSGNTIYF
TGTGCCAGCAACAAACCTCGGGACAGGACGTCTGGAAACACCATATATTTT
>.|TRBV5-4|once|TRBJ1-1
CASSRTGKNTEAFF
TGTGCCAGCAGCCGTACAGGGAAGAACACTGAAGCTTTCTTT
>TRBD1|TRBV5-1|.|TRBJ2-5
CASSYTGTAQETQYF
TGCGCCAGCAGTTATACCGGGACAGCTCAAGAGACCCAGTACTTC
>.|TRBV11-3|.|TRBJ1-2
CASSLDGGISYTF
TGTGCCAGCAGCTTAGACGGGGGAATAAGCTACACCTTC
>.|TRBV5-6|.|TRBJ2-6
CASSVGTAWVGANVLTF
TGTGCCAGCAGCGTCGGGACTGCCTGGGTCGGGGCCAACGTCCTGACTTTC
>.|TRBV6-1|.|TRBJ1-1
CASSEPGRGRNEAFF
TGTGCCAGCAGTGAACCTGGGCGGGGTAGGAATGAAGCTTTCTTT
>.|TRBV9|.|TRBJ2-2
CASSDRQSVAVTGELFF
TGTGCCAGCAGCGACCGACAGTCGGTGGCGGTCACCGGGGAGCTGTTTTTT
>TRBD1|TRBV5-1|.|TRBJ2-7
CASSLRTGGGYEQYF
TGCGCCAGCAGCTTAAGGACAGGGGGAGGCTACGAGCAGTACTTC
>TRBD1|TRBV19|.|TRBJ1-2
CASFTPGQHNYGYTF
TGTGCCAGTTTCACCCCGGGACAGCATAACTATGGCTACACCTTC
>.|TRBV5-1|.|TRBJ1-5
CASSQDSHQPQHF
TGCGCCAGCAGCCAAGACAGTCATCAGCCCCAGCATTTT
>.|TRBV5-1|.|TRBJ1-1
CASSRATQGMNTEAFF
TGCGCCAGCAGTAGAGCTACCCAGGGCATGAACACTGAAGCTTTCTTT
>TRBD2|TRBV7-2|.|TRBJ2-3
CASSRAAGGTDTQYF
TGTGCCAGCAGCCGGGCGGCGGGGGGCACAGATACGCAGTATTTT
>TRBD1|TRBV2|.|TRBJ1-2
CATILDGQGINGYTF
TGTGCCACCATCCTGGACGGACAGGGAATCAATGGCTACACCTTC
>TRBD1|TRBV19|.|TRBJ2-2
CASSRGQGRWNTGELFF
TGTGCCAGTAGCAGGGGACAGGGGCGATGGAACACCGGGGAGCTGTTTTTT
>TRBD2|TRBV28|.|TRBJ2-7
CASSLGTSGGAGEQYF
TGTGCCAGCAGTTTAGGCACTAGCGGGGGGGCCGGCGAGCAGTACTTC
>.|TRBV5-4|.|TRBJ1-2
CASSLEQGQRGYGYTF
TGTGCCAGCAGCTTGGAGCAGGGCCAAAGGGGCTATGGCTACACCTTC
>.|TRBV19|.|TRBJ2-2
CASSPDSGANTGELFF
TGTGCCAGTAGCCCCGACAGTGGCGCGAACACCGGGGAGCTGTTTTTT
>.|TRBV4-1|.|TRBJ2-3
CASSQVTAITDTQYF
TGCGCCAGCAGCCAAGTGACAGCGATCACAGATACGCAGTATTTT
>.|TRBV2|.|TRBJ1-5
CASSTLTGMNQPQHF
TGTGCCAGCAGTACCTTGACCGGGATGAATCAGCCCCAGCATTTT
>.|TRBV6-6|.|TRBJ2-2
CASSYGTSNTGELFF
TGTGCCAGCAGTTACGGGACATCGAACACCGGGGAGCTGTTTTTT
>TRBD2|TRBV28|.|TRBJ2-3
CASSLYSGGGTDTQYF
TGTGCCAGCAGTTTATACAGCGGGGGGGGCACAGATACGCAGTATTTT
>.|TRBV28|.|TRBJ1-4
CASSSGPPGEKLFF
TGTGCCAGCAGCAGCGGGCCGCCGGGTGAAAAACTGTTTTTT
>TRBD1|TRBV2|.|TRBJ1-4
CATIKDRAQGEKLFF
TGTGCCACAATAAAGGACAGGGCGCAGGGTGAAAAACTGTTTTTT
>.|TRBV4-1|few|TRBJ2-2
CASSQVGYAGARTGELFF
TGCGCCAGCAGCCAAGTGGGGTACGCGGGGGCGCGGACCGGGGAGCTGTTTTTT
>TRBD1|TRBV28|.|TRBJ2-7
CASTYTGDRVHYEQYF
TGTGCCAGCACGTATACCGGCGACAGGGTGCACTACGAGCAGTACTTC
>.|TRBV19|.|TRBJ1-5
CASSIGQVSNQPQHF
TGTGCCAGTAGTATAGGCCAGGTGAGCAATCAGCCCCAGCATTTT
>TRBD1|TRBV7-9|.|TRBJ1-6
CASSSDRGSYNSPLHF
TGTGCCAGCAGCTCGGACAGGGGATCCTATAATTCACCCCTCCACTTT
>TRBD2|TRBV7-2|.|TRBJ2-5
CASSSDGLAGQETQYF
TGTGCCAGCAGCTCAGATGGACTAGCGGGTCAAGAGACCCAGTACTTC
>.|TRBV7-9|.|TRBJ1-1
CASSLVWGGAEAFF
TGTGCCAGCAGCTTAGTGTGGGGAGGGGCTGAAGCTTTCTTT
>TRBD1|TRBV4-2|.|TRBJ1-1
CASSQSPGQGARTEAFF
TGTGCCAGCAGCCAGTCTCCGGGACAGGGGGCAAGGACTGAAGCTTTCTTT
>TRBD1|TRBV18|.|TRBJ1-1
CASSPPWTGRTEAFF
TGTGCCAGCTCACCACCGTGGACAGGGCGCACTGAAGCTTTCTTT
>.|TRBV11-1|.|TRBJ2-2
CASSRNGWELFF
TGTGCCAGCAGCCGCAATGGCTGGGAGCTGTTTTTT
>.|TRBV28|.|TRBJ1-5
CASKPLGRGSFNPQHF
TGTGCCAGCAAACCCCTTGGCAGGGGTTCCTTTAACCCCCAGCATTTT
>TRBD1|TRBV11-2|once|TRBJ2-4
CASSFGTGDLLAKNIQYF
TGTGCCAGCAGCTTCGGGACAGGGGACCTCTTAGCCAAAAACATTCAGTACTTC